This T cell receptor (beta chain) was captured by sequencing in a study of vaccination effects on CD4 cells after COVID-19 (dated by TCRdb to the early 2020s). Concerning the study at large: Two doses of either the BNT162b2 or the mRNA-1273 mRNA SARS-CoV-2 vaccine were administered to participants. The full study included around nine COVID-19 convalescent patients and several SARS-CoV-2-naive healthy vaccine recipients. Cultures from other donors in the study were sequenced using the Oncomine TCR Beta short-read assay on an Illumina iSeq 100. The study compared SARS-CoV-2 spike-specific CD4+ TCR repertoires before and after mRNA vaccination in COVID-19 convalescent patients and infection-naive vaccine recipients. Findings and caveats that apply to the study as a whole: Clones induced by infection and clones induced by vaccination both contracted markedly at late timepoints after vaccination, which fits with T cell responses waning over time. Among healthy vaccine recipients, nearly all vaccine-induced clones were SARS-CoV-2 mono-reactive, and only 1 of 255 was cross-reactive with common cold coronaviruses. The study was limited by a small number of convalescent patients, and early post-infection timepoints were lacking.

In the ViraFEST assay, PBMC were stimulated with viral peptide pools, and antigen-specific CD4+ T cell clonotypes were then identified by expansion using TCR sequencing. After approximately 11 days of culture, CD4+ T cells were isolated with the EasySep CD4+ T cell isolation kit. The absence of prior SARS-CoV-2 infection in healthy vaccine recipients was confirmed by negative nucleocapsid antibodies before and after vaccination. Each well held around 1.9 million PBMC cultured in IMDM containing approximately 5% human AB serum, 8.5 to 10 IU/ml IL-2 and gentamicin, along with roughly 10 ug/ml peptides. Half of the culture medium was replaced with fresh IL-2-containing medium on days 3 and 7. Unless noted otherwise, every peptide stimulation condition was cultured in triplicate wells. Using Ficoll-Paque Plus gradient centrifugation, PBMC were separated from whole blood and then either used fresh or cryopreserved at -140C. The overlapping peptide pools covered the spike proteins of SARS-CoV-2 and of the common cold coronaviruses HCoV-NL63, HCoV-OC43 and HCoV-229E. The QIAamp micro DNA kit was used to extract genomic DNA from the cultured CD4+ T cells.

The germline V and J ends show losses of 0 bases and 4 bases respectively, and no gene match explains 8 bases of the junction. The CDR3 sequence holds 17 residues, the cysteine and phenylalanine included. Kept here is only the CDR3 DNA, which spans 51 bases and is read in frame from base 1. According to the germline V gene, CDR1 reads SGHTS and CDR2 reads YDEGEE. Regarding this clone: The antigen it recognizes is unknown. No qualities accompany the bases; no much larger clone lies one base away.

Libraries came from the immunoSEQ multiplex PCR assay. TCR beta CDR3 sequencing was performed on DNA from the cultured, isolated CD4+ T cells. From the authors' description of their analysis: The analysis removed non-productive TCR sequences, trimmed reads to the CDR3 region, and retained only CDR3s that were 7 or more amino acids long. The MANAFEST web app was used to pick out antigen-specific clonotypes by comparing their expansion in peptide wells with that in reference cultures. To be called positive, a clone needed expansion at FDR<0.05 compared with the reference and with all other wells, an odds ratio greater than 5, and a frequency greater than 0.1% in two replicate wells. A clonotype was called cross-reactive if it was significantly expanded both in SARS-CoV-2 spike wells and in at least one common cold coronavirus spike condition. CDR3 similarity was assessed by Levenshtein distance with the stringdist R package, and unrooted trees were built with ape in R 3.6.1. In TCRdb, the immuneACCESS table is reduced to in-frame sequences with V and J assigned. These tables do not hold every clone; where another copy was compared, an unresolved V gene accounts for under half, and the others remain unexplained. That table gives V, J and clone size, and the DNA gave D and trimming. In all, the sample holds approximately 25,000 clones, and about 70% of those were seen once. The ten largest clones capture about 10% of the sample.

This sequence originates from a human donor who received a COVID-19 vaccine. The rearranged chain carries TRBV5-8 and TRBJ2-5, with 11 middle bases fitting TRBD2. This specimen consisted of CD4+ T cells from PBMCs cultured with SARS-CoV-2 spike peptides, obtained before COVID-19 vaccination. Explained via the paper, the cell subset or site label denotes: SARS-CoV-2 spike overlapping peptide pool stimulation. CDR3 protein: CASSLALAGGSRETQYF. The DNA is TGTGCCAGCAGCTTGGCGCTAGCGGGGGGATCCCGAGAGACCCAGTACTTC.